One sample yielded the 26 T cell receptor beta chains listed below, sequenced in a study of PD-1 blockade in classical Hodgkin lymphoma. Clones were sequenced by immunoSEQ multiplex PCR, and TCRdb holds only the in-frame ones, with some missing. The repertoire includes about 150,000 clones, about 81% of them detected once, and about 9.3% sits in the top ten. In every patient, relapse followed autologous stem cell transplantation, while exposure to brentuximab vedotin differed. The input for sequencing was peripheral blood mononuclear cells (PBMCs), taken before the second cycle of nivolumab. These receptors were collected from a human donor with classical Hodgkin lymphoma.

The chain uses TRBV9 and TRBJ1-3; D unresolved. Germline CDR1 reads SGDLS; CDR2 reads YYNGEE. The V and J ends lost 0 bases and 0 bases respectively, with 10 bases between them. This CDR3 has 16 residues. The CDR3 DNA sequence: TGTGCCAGCAGCGTAGTAGGTGATAGCTCTGGAAACACCATATATTTT. Amino acids: CASSVVGDSSGNTIYF.

This clone was counted between two and nine times. This chain links TRBV4-2 with TRBJ2-1, with TRBD2 matching 12 bases. Germline values: CDR1 LGHNA, CDR2 YNFKEQ. This CDR3 spans 15 amino acids. J gave up 9 bases and V 1 base, and 4 bases lay outside the gene matches. For the CDR3, the DNA is TGTGCCAGCAGCCAAGGACTAGCGGGAGTTTTTGAGCAGTTCTTC. Its protein is CASSQGLAGVFEQFF.

This chain links TRBV5-4 with TRBJ2-7; 7 bases line up with TRBD2. CDR1 is SGHNT, CDR2 YYREEE, per germline (reference sequence). V dropped 4 bases and J dropped 4; count of bases not matched to a gene: 5. The CDR3 totals 13 residues. The chain's CDR3 is CASSSPGRYEQYF. DNA of the CDR3: TGTGCCAGCAGCAGTCCCGGGAGGTACGAGCAGTACTTC.

This clone occurred a few times. The chain carries TRBV11-3 and TRBJ2-1; the match to TRBD2 covers 9 bases. Losses at the gene ends were 0 bases for V and 4 bases for J; bases not matched to a gene: 7. This CDR3 region has 17 residues. Germline values: CDR1 SGHNT, CDR2 YENEEA. DNA for the CDR3: TGTGCCAGCAGCTTAGATTTTAGCGGGGGTATTTACAATGAGCAGTTCTTC. Protein: CASSLDFSGGIYNEQFF. The variable domain in full, completed from reference TRBV11-3 and TRBJ2-1, reads EAGVVQSPRYKIIEKKQPVAFWCNPISGHNTLYWYLQNLGQGPELLIRYENEEAVDDSQLPKDRFSAERLKGVDSTLKIQPAELGDSAVYLCASSLDFSGGIYNEQFFGPGTRLTVL.

This clone was counted between two and nine times. The genes are TRBV7-3 and TRBJ2-5; no definite D call. Trimming shortened V by 2 bases and J by 9 bases, and 13 bases separated the two germline ends. The CDR3 has 13 residues. Germline V gene sequence: CDR1 SGHTA, CDR2 FQGTGA. In DNA, the CDR3 is TGTGCCAGCAGCTTACTACTGAAGGACCCCCAGTACTTC. This encodes CASSLLLKDPQYF.

The chain links TRBV18 to TRBJ1-5, with D tentatively TRBD1 (5 bases). Germline loops: CDR1 KGHSH, CDR2 LQKENI. CDR3 length: 15 amino acids. V gave up 2 bases and J gave up 1 base, with 9 bases separating them. CDR3 amino acids: CASSPGAHSNQPQHF. The CDR3 DNA follows: TGTGCCAGCTCACCAGGGGCCCACAGCAATCAGCCCCAGCATTTT.

Details on this clone: Other DNA sequences of this sample code for an identical CDR3. The V call is TRBV18, the J call TRBJ2-7; possibly TRBD2 for D (5 bases). This CDR3 comprises 13 residues. Trimming cost V 3 bases and J 4 bases, with 10 bases left between them. The germline V gene encodes CDR1 KGHSH and CDR2 LQKENI. CDR3 bases: TGTGCCAGCTCACCTCCTACTAGATACGAGCAGTACTTC. Protein: CASSPPTRYEQYF.

The J gene is TRBJ2-1, the V gene TRBV27, with D possibly being TRBD2 (6 bases). V lost 7 bases, J lost 0 bases, and 22 bases lay in between. Germline CDR1 reads MNHEY; CDR2 reads SMNVEV (reference sequence). The CDR3 contains 18 residues. The CDR3 region has the DNA TGTGCCAGCATTAGGACTTATTTCGGGGGTAGCTCCTACAATGAGCAGTTCTTC. This codes for CASIRTYFGGSSYNEQFF.

Only a few counts were recorded for this clone. V gene TRBV19 combines with J gene TRBJ1-5; D unclear. The CDR3 is made up of 12 amino acids. V lost 5 bases, J lost 3 bases, and 5 bases lay in between. The germline V gene encodes CDR1 LNHDA and CDR2 SQIVND (reference sequence). CDR3 DNA: TGTGCCAGTAGTGCCCTCAATCAGCCCCAGCATTTT. It codes for CASSALNQPQHF.

The rearrangement links TRBV4-3 to TRBJ1-4, with 9 bases fitting TRBD1. J lost 5 bases, V lost 2 bases, and 9 bases had no gene match. The germline V gene encodes CDR1 LGHNA and CDR2 YSLEER. CDR3 length equals 17 residues. The CDR3 bases are TGCGCCAGCAGCCAACGGGACAGGGTCGGGGGGAATGAAAAACTGTTTTTT. Its translation: CASSQRDRVGGNEKLFF.

This clone appeared a single time. J is TRBJ2-3 and V is TRBV11-2; TRBD1 matches at 9 bases. The junction had 13 bases not matched to a gene; V was cut back by 5 bases and J by 4 bases. The CDR3 runs to 17 residues. The germline CDR1 and CDR2 sequences are SGHAT and FQNNGV. CDR3 DNA sequence: TGTGCCAGCAGCCCCTCAATCGGGACAGGGTACCCAGATACGCAGTATTTT. This sequence encodes CASSPSIGTGYPDTQYF.

The rearrangement links TRBV18 to TRBJ2-7; possibly TRBD1 or TRBD2 for D (8 bases each). CDR1 is KGHSH, CDR2 LQKENI, per germline. The CDR3 is 14 amino acids. V lost 6 bases to trimming and J lost 2 bases, with 14 bases between them. The DNA for the CDR3 is TGTGCCAGCTCTAGCGGGACAGGTCCCTACGAGCAGTACTTC. Protein product: CASSSGTGPYEQYF.

The rearrangement uses TRBV11-2 and TRBJ2-7; possible D gene TRBD1, 5 bases. Germline V gives CDR1 SGHAT, CDR2 FQNNGV. Trimming took off 3 bases at V and 2 bases at J, with 11 bases between the two ends. This CDR3 contains 14 residues. In nucleotides, the CDR3 is TGTGCCAGCAGCTTGTCGACAGCTACCTACGAGCAGTACTTC. It codes for CASSLSTATYEQYF.

The CDR3 nucleotides read TGTGCCAGCAGCTACTACCGTAGGCCTGGGTTTACAACTGAAGCTTTCTTT. This sequence encodes CASSYYRRPGFTTEAFF. V usage is TRBV13 and J usage is TRBJ1-1; D gene uncertain. The V end lost 4 bases, the J end lost 5 bases, and 23 bases lay between the germline ends. The CDR3 runs 17 residues. Germline values: CDR1 PRHDT, CDR2 FYEKMQ (reference sequence).

V is TRBV9 and J is TRBJ2-7; D may be TRBD1 (6 bases). Trimming took 2 bases from V and 6 from J, leaving 18 bases between them. The CDR3 is 15 amino acids. The germline CDR1 and CDR2 sequences are SGDLS and YYNGEE. The CDR3 here is CASSVGAGDLLEQYF. CDR3 DNA sequence: TGTGCCAGCAGCGTCGGTGCAGGGGACCTCCTCGAGCAGTACTTC. Full variable domain (outside the CDR3, taken from reference TRBV9 and TRBJ2-7): DSGVTQTPKHLITATGQRVTLRCSPRSGDLSVYWYQQSLDQGLQFLIQYYNGEERAKGNILERFSAQQFPDLHSELNLSSLELGDSALYFCASSVGAGDLLEQYFGPGTRLTVT.

This chain connects TRBV5-6 to TRBJ1-5, with a weak D call TRBD1 (6 bases). CDR3 length equals 15 residues. Trimming left V 4 bases short and J 2 bases short, with 13 bases between. Per the germline V gene, CDR1 is SGHDT and CDR2 is YYEEEE. In nucleotides, the CDR3 is TGTGCCAGCAGCCTCGGGACACCCGGCAATCAGCCCCAGCATTTT. Protein sequence: CASSLGTPGNQPQHF.

This clone was observed a handful of times. CDR3 residues: CSASMGEQYF. CDR3 DNA sequence: TGCAGCGCCAGTATGGGCGAGCAGTACTTC. The rearrangement links TRBV29-1 to TRBJ2-7; D uncertain. The germline CDR1 and CDR2 sequences are SQVTM and ANQGSEA. CDR3 length: 10 amino acids. V gave up 7 bases and J gave up 6 bases, with 10 bases separating them.

The V and J genes are TRBV19 and TRBJ2-1; TRBD2 matches at 11 bases. CDR1 is LNHDA and CDR2 is SQIVND in the germline V gene (reference sequence). The CDR3 runs to 17 residues. J gave up 3 bases and V 2 bases, and 6 bases lay outside the gene matches. CDR3 in DNA: TGTGCCAGTAGTATACGGTCTAGCGGGGGGATCTACAATGAGCAGTTCTTC. Protein sequence: CASSIRSSGGIYNEQFF.

J is TRBJ2-1 and V is TRBV28; D call uncertain. The V end lost 3 bases, the J end lost 11 bases, and 8 bases lay between the germline ends. From germline, CDR1 is MDHEN and CDR2 SYDVKM. The CDR3 covers 11 residues. The CDR3 DNA is TGTGCCAGCAGTTTGTTGGGAAAGCAGTTCTTC. Translation gives CASSLLGKQFF.

The V and J genes are TRBV28 and TRBJ1-1, with 8 bases matching TRBD1. Looked up from germline, CDR1 is MDHEN and CDR2 is SYDVKM. Trimming took 5 bases from V and 9 from J; bases not matched to a gene: 20. CDR3 size: 17 residues. DNA for the CDR3: TGTGCCAGCAGTACGTTGGAGCAGGGGGCGCAGTTTCGAAAAGCTTTCTTT. Its translation is CASSTLEQGAQFRKAFF.

The chain couples TRBV5-6 to TRBJ1-2; perhaps TRBD1 as D (5 bases). Trimming cost V 1 base and J 2 bases, with 21 bases left between them. CDR1 is SGHDT and CDR2 is YYEEEE in the germline V gene. The CDR3 runs 18 residues. DNA of the CDR3: TGTGCCAGCAGCTTGCTTCGGGAACAGGCGACTAGAAACTATGGCTACACCTTC. It yields the protein CASSLLREQATRNYGYTF. The full variable domain, completed using reference TRBV5-6 and TRBJ1-2, is DAGVTQSPTHLIKTRGQQVTLRCSPKSGHDTVSWYQQALGQGPQFIFQYYEEEERQRGNFPDRFSGHQFPNYSSELNVNALLLGDSALYLCASSLLREQATRNYGYTFGSGTRLTVV.

The rearrangement links TRBV10-3 to TRBJ1-2; 7 bases are a match to TRBD1. After removal of 2 bases from V and 0 bases from J, the junction contained 6 bases not matched to a gene. The CDR3 runs 16 residues. Germline V gives CDR1 ENHRY, CDR2 SYGVKD. CDR3 DNA: TGTGCCATCAGTGAGGACAGGGTCGGAGCTAACTATGGCTACACCTTC. It is translated as CAISEDRVGANYGYTF.

The chain uses TRBV6-6 and TRBJ1-5; D not resolved. The CDR3 sequence is 12 residues long. CDR1 and CDR2 (germline): MNHNY, SVGAGI (reference sequence). The V end lost 0 bases, the J end lost 6 bases, and 3 bases lay between the germline ends. CDR3 protein: CASSYSSQPQHF. Written as DNA, the CDR3 is TGTGCCAGCAGTTACTCGAGTCAGCCCCAGCATTTT.

The chain links TRBV10-2 to TRBJ2-1, with 13 nucleotides matching TRBD2. V lost 6 bases, J lost 5 bases, and 1 base stayed unmatched. Germline CDR1 is WSHSY and CDR2 is SAAADI. The CDR3 is 14 residues long. CDR3 DNA sequence: TGCGCCAGCAGCGGACTAGCGGGAGACAATGAGCAGTTCTTC. It translates to CASSGLAGDNEQFF.

Only one count was recorded for this clone. The rearrangement uses TRBV7-9 and TRBJ1-1; the D gene is possibly TRBD1 (6 bases). This CDR3 has 14 residues. Germline values: CDR1 SEHNR, CDR2 FQNEAQ (reference sequence). V gave up 2 bases and J gave up 6 bases, with 13 bases separating them. The CDR3 DNA follows: TGTGCCAGCAGCTTAACCGGGGGCGCAGCTGAAGCTTTCTTT. Protein: CASSLTGGAAEAFF.

V usage is TRBV6-5 and J usage is TRBJ1-1; D perhaps matches TRBD1 (5 bases). Trimming took 8 bases from V and 4 from J, leaving 17 bases between them. The CDR3 consists of 14 residues. Per the germline V gene, CDR1 is MNHEY and CDR2 is SVGAGI. CDR3 protein: CASVGTLWGTEAFF. In DNA form, the CDR3 reads TGTGCCAGCGTTGGGACGTTATGGGGCACTGAAGCTTTCTTT.